This entry concerns a single TCR beta chain. Antigen specificity is unknown. V shed 2 bases and J shed 6 bases, with 8 bases lying between them. This CDR3 spans 13 amino acids. This entry is derived from a study of T cell responses to AZD1222 COVID-19 vaccine. Assay: immunoSEQ multiplex PCR; the TCRdb copy retains only in-frame clones and omits some. The profile covers some 74,000 clones, with 70% to 90% appearing a single time and roughly 1.2% taken by the ten largest. The study's findings and limits: Vaccination with two AZD1222 doses was followed by a rise in Spike-specific TCR breadth and depth. In a largely white British group with more females than males, clonal diversity was possibly underestimated. Seropositive AZD1222 recipients at baseline numbered only 5 to 7.

The sequencing used peripheral blood, collected 28 days after the second AZD1222 dose. The sequence was collected from an adult who received the AZD1222 COVID-19 vaccine. This chain uses TRBV12-3 or TRBV12-4 with TRBJ2-1; D remains ambiguous. CDR3 sequence: CASSLHTTNEQFF. Here the CDR3 DNA reads TGTGCCAGCAGTTTACACACTACCAATGAGCAGTTCTTC.